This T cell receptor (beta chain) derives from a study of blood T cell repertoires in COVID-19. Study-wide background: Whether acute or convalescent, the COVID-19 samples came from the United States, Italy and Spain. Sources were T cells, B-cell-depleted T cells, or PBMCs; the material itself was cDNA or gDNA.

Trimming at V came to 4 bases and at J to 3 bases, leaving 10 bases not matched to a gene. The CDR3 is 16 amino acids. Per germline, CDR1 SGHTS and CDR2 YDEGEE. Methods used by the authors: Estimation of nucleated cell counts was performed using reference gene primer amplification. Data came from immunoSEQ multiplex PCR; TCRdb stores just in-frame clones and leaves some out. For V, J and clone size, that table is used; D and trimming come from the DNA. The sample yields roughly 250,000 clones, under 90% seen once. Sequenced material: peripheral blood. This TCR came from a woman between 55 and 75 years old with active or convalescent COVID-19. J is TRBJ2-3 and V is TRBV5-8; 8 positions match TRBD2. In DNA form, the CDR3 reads TGTGCCAGCAGCCCCATGGTTAGCGGGGTTACAGATACGCAGTATTTT. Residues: CASSPMVSGVTDTQYF.